The clone carrying this T cell receptor (beta chain) showed up many times. The sample comes from a study of T cells in Graves' hyperthyroidism and ophthalmopathy. As for the study in general: Initial diagnosis, before any treatment, was when peripheral blood was collected.

The CDR3 regions of TCR beta were amplified from RNA transcripts. The TCR CDR3 first-round RT-PCR relied on the HTBI primer set. Using its own MiXCR run on the multiplex PCR reads, TCRdb lists one record per CDR3 protein. The table shows over 200,000 distinct CDR3 sequences, with roughly 14% occurring only once. Clinical symptoms, serum thyroxine, TRAb, thyroid ultrasound and orbital computed tomography informed diagnoses. The material sequenced was blood. This sequence originates from a woman aged 40 to 49 with Graves' hyperthyroidism that later progressed to Graves' ophthalmopathy.

CDR3 sequence reads: CSVERREGLRIGELFF. CDR3 in DNA: TGCAGCGTTGAGAGGCGGGAGGGCCTAAGGATCGGGGAGCTGTTTTTT. The chain joins TRBV29-1 to TRBJ2-2; 9 nucleotides align to TRBD2. CDR1 and CDR2 (germline): SQVTM, ANQGSEA. The CDR3 has 16 amino acids. Germline trimming cut 3 bases from V and 7 bases from J; bases unmatched to any gene: 12.